This T cell receptor beta chain was documented in a study of early stage breast cancer tumors. In the case of this clone: The target antigen is unknown.

The ends lost 0 bases at V and 7 bases at J; junction bases unmatched: 4. The length of the CDR3 is 16 residues. CDR1 and CDR2 (germline): SGHAT, FQNNGV. Findings and limits, study-wide: Compared with adjacent normal breast, tumors showed 2 to 2.5-fold denser, more clonal T cells.

Each sample had two DNA replicates, 0.5 ug blood or 1.5 ug tissue. Produced via immunoSEQ multiplex PCR; TCRdb's table is partial and in-frame only. The repertoire holds 45,000 to 60,000 clones, with about nine tenths as singletons. The rearrangement uses TRBV11-2 and TRBJ1-6; 9 nucleotides agree with TRBD1. This receptor was obtained from a person aged 70 to 79 with breast cancer. The sample taken for sequencing was blood. The CDR3 sequence is CASSLDRGQGNSPLHF. CDR3 coding DNA: TGTGCCAGCAGCTTAGATCGGGGACAGGGAAATTCACCCCTCCACTTT.